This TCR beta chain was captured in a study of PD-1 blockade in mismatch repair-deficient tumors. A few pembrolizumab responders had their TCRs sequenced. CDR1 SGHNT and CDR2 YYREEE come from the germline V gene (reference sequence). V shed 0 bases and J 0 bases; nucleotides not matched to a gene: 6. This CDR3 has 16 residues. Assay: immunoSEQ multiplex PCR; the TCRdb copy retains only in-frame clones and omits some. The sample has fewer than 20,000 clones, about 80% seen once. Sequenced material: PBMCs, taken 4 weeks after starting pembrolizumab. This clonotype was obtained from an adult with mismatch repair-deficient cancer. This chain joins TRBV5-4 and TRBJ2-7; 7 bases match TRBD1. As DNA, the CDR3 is TGTGCCAGCAGCTTGGCCTCAGGGACAGTCTCCTACGAGCAGTACTTC. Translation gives CASSLASGTVSYEQYF.